The T cell receptor (beta chain) under discussion was sequenced for a study of T cells in Graves' hyperthyroidism and ophthalmopathy. In this sample, this clonotype turned up once. RNA transcripts served as the template for amplifying TCR beta CDR3 regions. HTBI primers were the set used in a first-round RT-PCR of the TCR CDR3. TCRdb re-derived calls from the multiplex PCR reads in MiXCR, one entry per CDR3 protein. The sample carries 600,000 to 800,000 distinct CDR3 sequences, 30% to 40% recorded once. It was uncontrolled infection, other autoimmune disease, pregnancy or lactation that excluded patients. Germline V lookup: CDR1 LNHDA, CDR2 SQIVND (reference sequence). CDR3 length equals 14 residues. V lost 3 bases and J 7 bases, leaving 12 bases between the germline ends.

The genes are TRBV19 and TRBJ1-4; no definite D call. This receptor was taken from a middle-aged woman with Graves' hyperthyroidism. The specimen sequenced was blood. The chain's CDR3 is CASSIAWPGEKLFF. In nucleotides, the CDR3 is TGTGCCAGTAGTATCGCCTGGCCCGGTGAAAAACTGTTTTTT.